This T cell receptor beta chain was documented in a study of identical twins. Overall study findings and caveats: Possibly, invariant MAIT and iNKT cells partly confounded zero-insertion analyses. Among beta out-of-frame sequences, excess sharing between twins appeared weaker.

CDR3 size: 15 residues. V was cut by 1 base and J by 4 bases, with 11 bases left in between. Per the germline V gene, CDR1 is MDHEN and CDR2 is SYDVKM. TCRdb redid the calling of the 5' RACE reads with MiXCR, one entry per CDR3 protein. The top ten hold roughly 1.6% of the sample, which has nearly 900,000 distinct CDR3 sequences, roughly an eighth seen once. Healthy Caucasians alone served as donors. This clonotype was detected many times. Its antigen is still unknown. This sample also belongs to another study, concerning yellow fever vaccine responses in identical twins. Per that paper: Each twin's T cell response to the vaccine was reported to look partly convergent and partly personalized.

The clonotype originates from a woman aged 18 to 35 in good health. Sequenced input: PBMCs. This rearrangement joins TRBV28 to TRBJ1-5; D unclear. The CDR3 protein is CASSLSGSINQPQHF. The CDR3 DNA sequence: TGTGCCAGCAGTTTATCAGGTTCCATTAATCAGCCCCAGCATTTT.